This TCR beta chain was retrieved from a study of shared clonotypes between healthy human individuals. About the study: A couple of women and a few men aged 18 to 49 made up the donors.

About this clone: Its antigen remains unidentified.

The trim removed 3 bases at V and 3 bases at J, leaving 5 bases unmatched. CDR3 length: 15 amino acids. Germline V gene lookup returns CDR1 SGHVS and CDR2 FQNEAQ. Broader study findings: Against clonotypes common to all four donors, non-shared ones had lower generation probabilities.

Assay execution proceeded at the deep level. As originally analysed: ImmunoSEQ output held junction-only sequences without quality scores, so filtering differed. The method was immunoSEQ multiplex PCR; TCRdb's version includes in-frame clones alone and lacks a portion of them. V, J and clone size were drawn from that table, and D and trimming were deduced from the DNA. The profile shows roughly 2.2 million clones, just over 90% of them singletons. This chain connects TRBV7-8 to TRBJ2-1; TRBD2 matches at 7 bases. The sequence was obtained from a young man in good health. Some clones in this sample may be carry-over from other donors' samples. The sample comprised naive CD4+ T cells from PBMCs. Indicated subset: CD45RA+ positively selected. CDR3 amino acids: CASSFGEGDYNEQFF. The CDR3 DNA sequence: TGTGCCAGCAGCTTCGGGGAGGGCGACTACAATGAGCAGTTCTTC. Using reference TRBV7-8 and TRBJ2-1 for the parts outside the CDR3, the full variable domain is GAGVSQSPRYKVAKRGQDVALRCDPISGHVSLFWYQQALGQGPEFLTYFQNEAQLDKSGLPSDRFFAERPEGSVSTLKIQRTQQEDSAVYLCASSFGEGDYNEQFFGPGTRLTVL.